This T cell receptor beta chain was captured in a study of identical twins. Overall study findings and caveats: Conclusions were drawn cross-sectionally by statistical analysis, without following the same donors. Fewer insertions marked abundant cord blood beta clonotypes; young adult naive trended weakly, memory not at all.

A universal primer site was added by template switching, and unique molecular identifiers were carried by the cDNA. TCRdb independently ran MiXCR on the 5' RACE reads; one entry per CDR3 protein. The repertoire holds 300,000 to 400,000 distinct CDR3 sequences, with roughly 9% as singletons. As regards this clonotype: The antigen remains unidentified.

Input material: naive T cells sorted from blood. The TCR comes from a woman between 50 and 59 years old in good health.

The CDR3 loop is CASSFSGGQETQYF. CDR3 in DNA: TGTGCCAGCAGTTTTTCTGGCGGCCAAGAGACCCAGTACTTC. V gene TRBV12-3 or TRBV12-4 combines with J gene TRBJ2-5; no clear D. V gave up 3 bases and J gave up 1 base, with 9 bases separating them. There are 14 residues in the CDR3.